This T cell receptor (beta chain) is from a study of blood T cell repertoires in COVID-19. Turning to the study itself: COVID-19 samples from acute and convalescent phases originated in the United States, Italy and Spain. T cells, B-cell-depleted T cells, or PBMCs provided the cDNA or gDNA that served as material.

The CDR3 runs to 15 residues. Germline V CDR1 and CDR2: MNHEY, SVGAGI. Trimming removed 5 bases from V and 2 bases from J, with 13 bases in between. In the source study's methods: It was from reference gene primer amplification that nucleated cell counts were estimated. Measured with immunoSEQ multiplex PCR; TCRdb has only the in-frame clones, and not every one. The DNA was the basis for D and trimming; V, J and clone size are from that table. This table has some 120,000 clones, around four fifths appearing once. Patients of the Seattle cohort, enrolled during active infection, were followed longitudinally.

This rearrangement joins TRBV6-5 to TRBJ1-3; the D gene is possibly TRBD1 (6 bases). The sequencing input was peripheral blood. The origin of this receptor is a man older than 75 with COVID-19, enrolled during active disease. In DNA form, the CDR3 reads TGTGCCAGCAGTAAACAGGGATGGGCTGGAAACACCATATATTTT. This gives the protein CASSKQGWAGNTIYF.